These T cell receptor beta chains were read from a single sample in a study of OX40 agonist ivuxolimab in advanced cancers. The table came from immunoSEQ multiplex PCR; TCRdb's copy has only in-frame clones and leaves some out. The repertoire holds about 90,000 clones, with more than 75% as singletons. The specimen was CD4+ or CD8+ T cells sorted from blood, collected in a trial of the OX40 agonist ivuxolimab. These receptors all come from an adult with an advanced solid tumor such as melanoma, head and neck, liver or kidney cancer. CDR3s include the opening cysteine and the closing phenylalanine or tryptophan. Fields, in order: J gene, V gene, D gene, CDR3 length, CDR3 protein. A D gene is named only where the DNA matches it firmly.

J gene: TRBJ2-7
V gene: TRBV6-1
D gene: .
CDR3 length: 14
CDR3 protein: CASSEYGGRYEQYF

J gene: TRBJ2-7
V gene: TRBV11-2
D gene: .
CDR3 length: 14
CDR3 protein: CASSLMRQAQEQYF

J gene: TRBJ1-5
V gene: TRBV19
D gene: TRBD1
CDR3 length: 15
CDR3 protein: CASSKLTGTVQPQHF

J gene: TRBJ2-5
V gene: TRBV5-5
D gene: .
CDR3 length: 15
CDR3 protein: CASSPRGSEQETQYF

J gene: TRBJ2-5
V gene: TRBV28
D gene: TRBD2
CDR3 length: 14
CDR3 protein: CASRLAGKTETQYF

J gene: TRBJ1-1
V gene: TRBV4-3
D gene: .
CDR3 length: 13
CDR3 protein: CASSQRGGAEAFF

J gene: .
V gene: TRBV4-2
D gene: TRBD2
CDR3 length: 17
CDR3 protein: CASSQDLPLAGGNEQYF

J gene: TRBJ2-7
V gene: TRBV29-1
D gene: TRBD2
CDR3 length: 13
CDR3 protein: CSAGTSTSYEQYF

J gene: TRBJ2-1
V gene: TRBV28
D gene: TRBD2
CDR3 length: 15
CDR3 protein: CASRGGLAGVLEQFF

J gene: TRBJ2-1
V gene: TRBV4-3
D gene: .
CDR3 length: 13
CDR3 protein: CASSGVSPNEQFF

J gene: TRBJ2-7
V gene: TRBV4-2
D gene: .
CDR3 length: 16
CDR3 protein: CASSQEVTVSVSEQYF

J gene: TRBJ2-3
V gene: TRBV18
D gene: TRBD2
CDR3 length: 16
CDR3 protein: CASSPFGSGLTDTQYF

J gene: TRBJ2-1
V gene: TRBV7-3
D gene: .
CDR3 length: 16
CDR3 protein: CASSLNPWSSYNEQFF

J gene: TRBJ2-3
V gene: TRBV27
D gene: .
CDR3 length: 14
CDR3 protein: CASSLWGAADTQYF

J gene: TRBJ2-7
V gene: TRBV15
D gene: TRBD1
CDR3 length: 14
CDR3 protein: CATSRRTGGYEQYF

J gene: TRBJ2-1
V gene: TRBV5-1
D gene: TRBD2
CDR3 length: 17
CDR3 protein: CASSLGPGASGINEQFF

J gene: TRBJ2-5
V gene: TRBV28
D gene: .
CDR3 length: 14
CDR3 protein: CASSHRDKEETQYF

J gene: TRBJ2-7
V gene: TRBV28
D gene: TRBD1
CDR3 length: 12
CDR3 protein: CASTGQGREQYF

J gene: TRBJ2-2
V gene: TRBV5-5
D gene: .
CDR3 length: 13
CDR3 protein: CASSLDVTGELFF

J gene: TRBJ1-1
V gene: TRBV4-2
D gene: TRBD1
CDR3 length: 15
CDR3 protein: CASSQADRADTEAFF

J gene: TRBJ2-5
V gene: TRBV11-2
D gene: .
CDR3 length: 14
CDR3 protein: CASRFGWEKETQYF

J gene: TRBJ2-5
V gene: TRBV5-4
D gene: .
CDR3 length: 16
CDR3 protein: CASSPEIGRGQETQYF

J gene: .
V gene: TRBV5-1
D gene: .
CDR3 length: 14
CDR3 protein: CASSRFTGFYEQYF

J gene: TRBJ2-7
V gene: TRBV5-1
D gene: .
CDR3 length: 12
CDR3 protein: CASSLSSAEQYF

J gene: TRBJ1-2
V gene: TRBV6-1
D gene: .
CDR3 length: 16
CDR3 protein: CASSEALPGTGDGYTF

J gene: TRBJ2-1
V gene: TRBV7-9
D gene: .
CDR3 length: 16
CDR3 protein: CASSLTGAGQGNEQFF

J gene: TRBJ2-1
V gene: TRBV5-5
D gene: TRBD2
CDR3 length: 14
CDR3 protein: CASSLSGSVGEQFF